A single sample is the source of the 15 T cell receptor beta chains below, sequenced in a study of a mutant IDH1 vaccine in newly diagnosed glioma. No antigen has been assigned to these receptors. The time point is: week 23, last vaccination. Vaccinated patients received 300 ug of mutant IDH1 20-mer peptide per dose, with topical imiquimod. TCRdb keeps only in-frame clones here, not all; method: immunoSEQ multiplex PCR. The sample shows tens of thousands of clones, 84% of them seen only once. Sequencing was performed on PBMCs, taken from a glioma patient whose treatment included an IDH1 peptide vaccine. All receptors derive from a young man with glioma.

The V and J genes are TRBV5-6 and TRBJ1-3; TRBD1 matches at 9 bases. This CDR3 contains 16 residues. CDR1 SGHDT and CDR2 YYEEEE come from the germline V gene. The trim removed 4 bases at V and 0 bases at J, leaving 5 bases unmatched. The CDR3 region is CASSRQGVDSGNTIYF. CDR3 sequence (DNA): TGTGCCAGCAGCAGACAGGGGGTAGACTCTGGAAACACCATATATTTT.

This clone was seen only once. The V call is TRBV7-9, the J call TRBJ2-2; 7 nucleotides align to TRBD1. The germline V gene has CDR1 SEHNR and CDR2 FQNEAQ (reference sequence). This CDR3 comprises 17 residues. V gave up 5 bases and J gave up 4 bases; unmatched junction bases: 13. CDR3 region: CASSLPPWTGATGELFF. CDR3 DNA sequence: TGTGCCAGCAGCCTACCCCCTTGGACAGGAGCCACCGGGGAGCTGTTTTTT. The full variable domain, completed using reference TRBV7-9 and TRBJ2-2, is DTGVSQNPRHKITKRGQNVTFRCDPISEHNRLYWYRQTLGQGPEFLTYFQNEAQLEKSRLLSDRFSAERPKGSFSTLEIQRTEQGDSAMYLCASSLPPWTGATGELFFGEGSRLTVL.

The gene calls are TRBV10-3 and TRBJ2-2; D may be TRBD2 (5 bases). Per the germline V gene, CDR1 is ENHRY and CDR2 is SYGVKD. V dropped 3 bases and J dropped 3 bases, with 8 bases sitting between them. The CDR3 spans 14 residues. The CDR3 sequence is CAISELVDTGELFF. The CDR3 bases are TGTGCCATCAGTGAACTAGTTGACACCGGGGAGCTGTTTTTT.

This chain uses TRBV5-1 with TRBJ2-5; D gene unclear. This CDR3 contains 15 residues. V was cut by 0 bases and J by 2 bases, with 11 bases left in between. Germline CDR1 reads SGHRS; CDR2 reads YFSETQ. The CDR3 DNA is TGCGCCAGCAGCTTGGTGCGCTCCGGTCAAGAGACCCAGTACTTC. Its protein product is CASSLVRSGQETQYF.

The gene calls are TRBV6-5 and TRBJ2-1; 10 bases align to TRBD2. Germline V gives CDR1 MNHEY, CDR2 SVGAGI. This CDR3 is built from 14 residues. The trim removed 7 bases at V and 3 bases at J, leaving 3 bases unmatched. CDR3 residues: CASTKRGGYNEQFF. As DNA, the CDR3 is TGTGCCAGCACAAAGCGGGGGGGCTACAATGAGCAGTTCTTC.

The chain combines TRBV13 with TRBJ1-1, with TRBD1 matching 9 bases. The J segment lost 1 base and the V segment lost 4 bases, leaving 1 base of the junction unmatched. Germline lookup yields CDR1 PRHDT and CDR2 FYEKMQ (reference sequence). This CDR3 has 14 amino acids. CDR3 DNA: TGTGCCAGCAGCTCGGGACAGGGGAACACTGAAGCTTTCTTT. Translation: CASSSGQGNTEAFF.

J is TRBJ2-1 and V is TRBV9; 7 bases are shared with TRBD1. The CDR3 runs to 14 residues. CDR1 and CDR2 from the germline V gene are SGDLS and YYNGEE. V trimming: 0 bases; J trimming: 8 bases; junction bases outside the gene matches: 5. CDR3 sequence reads: CASSVGGGRDEQFF. The CDR3, as DNA: TGTGCCAGCAGCGTAGGAGGGGGCAGAGATGAGCAGTTCTTC.

V and J are TRBV4-3 and TRBJ2-7; 13 nucleotides line up with TRBD2. Germline loops: CDR1 LGHNA, CDR2 YSLEER. The CDR3 is 15 amino acids. J was trimmed by 7 bases and V by 4 bases; bases with no gene match: 7. The CDR3 here is CASSPSTSGGWEQYF. In nucleotides, the CDR3 is TGCGCCAGCAGCCCTTCGACTAGCGGGGGGTGGGAGCAGTACTTC.

This rearrangement joins TRBV7-3 to TRBJ2-2; D not certain. CDR1 SGHTA and CDR2 FQGTGA come from the germline V gene. V was pared by 5 bases and J by 5 bases, with 9 bases between. This CDR3 region has 13 residues. The CDR3, as DNA: TGTGCCAGCAGCGAATACACAACCGGGGAGCTGTTTTTT. This encodes CASSEYTTGELFF. Looking up the rest from reference TRBV7-3 and TRBJ2-2 gives the full variable domain: GAGVSQTPSNKVTEKGKYVELRCDPISGHTALYWYRQSLGQGPEFLIYFQGTGAADDSGLPNDRFFAVRPEGSVSTLKIQRTERGDSAVYLCASSEYTTGELFFGEGSRLTVL.

The chain uses TRBV2 and TRBJ1-1; no clear D gene. Trimming removed 6 bases at V and 0 bases at J, with 14 bases between. Per germline, CDR1 SNHLY and CDR2 FYNNEI. The CDR3 is made up of 15 amino acids. The CDR3 coding sequence is TGTGCCAGCAGAGAGGGCCGAGGATTGAACACTGAAGCTTTCTTT. Translated: CASREGRGLNTEAFF. Full variable domain (rest looked up from reference TRBV2 and TRBJ1-1): EPEVTQTPSHQVTQMGQEVILRCVPISNHLYFYWYRQILGQKVEFLVSFYNNEISEKSEIFDDQFSVERPDGSNFTLKIRSTKLEDSAMYFCASREGRGLNTEAFFGQGTRLTVV.

The rearrangement links TRBV7-9 to TRBJ1-4; 12 bases are a match to TRBD1. J was trimmed by 3 bases and V by 6 bases; bases with no gene match: 11. CDR1 and CDR2 (germline): SEHNR, FQNEAQ (reference sequence). This CDR3 contains 18 residues. The CDR3 coding sequence is TGTGCCAGCAGTCCCGGGACAGGGGGCGCACAGGCTAATGAAAAACTGTTTTTT. Translating gives CASSPGTGGAQANEKLFF.

This clone appeared a single time. This chain links TRBV7-2 with TRBJ1-2, with D possibly TRBD1 on 6 matching bases. Germline CDR1 and CDR2: SGHTA and FQGNSA. The length of the CDR3 is 15 residues. V was clipped by 0 bases and J by 4 bases, with 12 bases between them. The CDR3 nucleotides read TGTGCCAGCAGCTTAGCGTTGGTGGGGGCCTATGGCTACACCTTC. The encoded protein is CASSLALVGAYGYTF. Based on the CDR3 plus reference TRBV7-2 and TRBJ1-2, the full variable domain is GAGVSQSPSNKVTEKGKDVELRCDPISGHTALYWYRQSLGQGLEFLIYFQGNSAPDKSGLPSDRFSAERTGGSVSTLTIQRTQQEDSAVYLCASSLALVGAYGYTFGSGTRLTVV.

The V and J genes are TRBV30 and TRBJ1-1; D is perhaps TRBD1 (5 bases). The V and J ends lost 0 bases and 5 bases respectively, with 10 bases between them. The germline gives CDR1 GTSNPN, CDR2 SVGIG (reference sequence). The CDR3 contains 13 residues. This chain's CDR3 is CAWSVLGGTEAFF. CDR3 DNA: TGTGCCTGGAGTGTACTCGGGGGAACTGAAGCTTTCTTT.

The CDR3, as DNA: TGTGCCTGGAGCGTGGCAGGGGTAAATTCACCCCTCCACTTT. This sequence encodes CAWSVAGVNSPLHF. The chain recombines TRBV30 with TRBJ1-6; D perhaps matches TRBD1 (6 bases). Germline V lookup: CDR1 GTSNPN, CDR2 SVGIG (reference sequence). Trimming pared 3 bases from V and 7 bases from J, leaving 13 bases between. The CDR3 runs 14 residues.

The rearrangement uses TRBV9 and TRBJ2-1, with D unclear. Germline CDR1 is SGDLS and CDR2 is YYNGEE. This CDR3 is 15 amino acids long. V lost 3 bases and J lost 1, with 11 bases in between. The CDR3, as DNA: TGTGCCAGCAGCGCCCCCCCAGGTTCCTACAATGAGCAGTTCTTC. Translated, it gives CASSAPPGSYNEQFF.